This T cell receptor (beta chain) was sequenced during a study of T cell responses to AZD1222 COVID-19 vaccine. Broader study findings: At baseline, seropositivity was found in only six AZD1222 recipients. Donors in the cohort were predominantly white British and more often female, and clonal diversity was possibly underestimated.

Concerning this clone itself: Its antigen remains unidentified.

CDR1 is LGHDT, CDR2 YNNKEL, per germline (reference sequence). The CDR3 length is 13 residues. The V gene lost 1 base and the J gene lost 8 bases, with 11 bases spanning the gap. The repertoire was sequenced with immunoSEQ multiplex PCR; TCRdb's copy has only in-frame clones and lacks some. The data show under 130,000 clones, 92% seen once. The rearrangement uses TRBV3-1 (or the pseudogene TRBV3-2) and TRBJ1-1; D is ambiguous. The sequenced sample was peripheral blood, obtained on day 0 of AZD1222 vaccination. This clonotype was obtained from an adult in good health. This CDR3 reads CASSQGGAREAFF. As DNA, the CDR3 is TGTGCCAGCAGCCAAGGAGGCGCAAGAGAAGCTTTCTTT.